The count of the clone carrying this T cell receptor (beta chain) is one. Its target is not known. Profiling relied on immunoSEQ multiplex PCR, and the TCRdb table lists in-frame clones only, not all of them. The data show 150,000 to 200,000 clones, with approximately 94% seen just once and 7% to 9.5% held by the top ten. This entry is derived from a study of T cell responses to AZD1222 COVID-19 vaccine. Study-wide context: Whether given at about 4 or about 12 weeks, second doses were pooled.

Whole-study results and caveats: Spike regions recognized by vaccine-associated CD4 TCRs spanned the protein, led by 160-218 and 743-854. Donors in the cohort were predominantly white British and more often female, and clonal diversity was possibly underestimated. Reports indicate that nearly half of spike-specific TCRs are directed at unmutated variant regions.

The J segment lost 8 bases and the V segment lost 2 bases, leaving 6 bases of the junction unmatched. The V gene's germline CDR1 is SGHTA and CDR2 FQGTGA. This CDR3 has 14 residues. The chain employs TRBV7-3 and TRBJ2-1; 7 bases are a match to TRBD2. The specimen comprised peripheral blood, sampled on day 0 of AZD1222 vaccination. The source of this sequence is an adult in good health. CDR3 residues: CASSLLGLEDEQFF. For the CDR3, the DNA is TGTGCCAGCAGCTTATTAGGACTAGAAGATGAGCAGTTCTTC.